This T cell receptor (beta chain) was observed in a study of cytomegalovirus exposure and HLA in healthy donors (dated by TCRdb to 2017 to 2019). Concerning the study at large: According to an earlier analysis of 587 of the donors, about 179 million T cells yielded 95 million to 140 million unique TCR beta sequences and roughly 280 Gb of sequence data. Among 300 to 500 genotyped donors of the cohort, an average of around 250,000 unique TCR beta nucleotide sequences was sequenced per donor, of which 15% to 20% were non-productive. A later genetic analysis used genome-wide SNP genotypes for about three fifths of the 666 donors, treating that subset as a discovery cohort. The genetic ancestry cluster associated with self-reported Caucasian donors included 81% of the approximately 410 genotyped donors. To decide whether each TCR beta V gene segment behaved as functional or pseudogenic, an earlier analysis of approximately 590 of the donors relied on high-throughput TCR beta sequencing. A few DR-DQ haplotypes were treated as single units for association and clustering because of strong linkage in the cohort. Alongside the repertoire data, information on donor age, sex, ethnicity and CMV serostatus was compiled. All discovery cohort repertoires had been generated on a single sequencing platform. The number of typed donors differed by locus: about 620-640 for A, B, C, DRB1 and DQB1; approximately 530 for DQA1; 606 for DPA1; and some 430 for DPB1. To study patterns of TCR occurrence, a later analysis re-analyzed previously published TCR beta repertoires from 666 donors and added high-resolution HLA genotyping. The study combined high-throughput TCR immunosequencing, statistical association of individual TCRs with disease status, and machine learning to predict cytomegalovirus infection status. The study was designed to test whether signatures of past pathogen exposure could be identified by cataloging public T cell receptors. HLA typing included class I and class II loci at four-digit resolution. A separate validation cohort of 90 to 150 different subjects was used in addition to the roughly 700-subject first cohort. Rather than drawing on any new phenotypic data, the later analysis identified candidate immune exposures from TCR beta sequences and the way those sequences occurred across donors. Using immunosequencing, the study profiled T cell repertoires from 500 to 800 subjects and related those repertoires to cytomegalovirus serostatus. Roughly 300 gigabases of sequencing data and approximately 92 million unique TCR sequences made up an early release that covered 640 HLA-typed donors.

On this clone: What this receptor recognizes is not known. No base quality values were provided; no much bigger clone lies one nucleotide off.

Library method: the immunoSEQ multiplex PCR assay. The multiplex PCR relied on a mix of 60 forward primers for TCR Vbeta segments and 13 reverse primers for TCR Jbeta segments. The CDR3 region of rearranged TCR beta genes was amplified from genomic DNA by a multiplex PCR assay. Amplified TCR beta libraries were sequenced as 87-base-pair reads on the Illumina HiSeq System. The original pipeline was this. A later analysis counted tens of millions of unique TCR beta chains across the 550 to 750 repertoires, and 10 million to 11 million of these chains were shared by at least two donors. Raw reads were error-corrected and collapsed into unique sequences with a nearest-neighbor algorithm that merged closely related sequences to remove PCR and sequencing errors. Alignment of CDR3 sequences to IMGT reference sequences was used to assign V, D and J gene segments. For a sequence to be retained, at least a six-nucleotide match to both a V gene segment and a J gene segment was required. Rearrangements were classified as productive when the CDR3 lacked stop codons and remained in frame with V and J, and all other rearrangements were classified as non-productive. CDR3 was defined according to IMGT convention as the region running from the second conserved V-encoded cysteine to the conserved J-encoded phenylalanine. Sequences without an unambiguous match to a single V gene segment were excluded from the earlier analysis of approximately 560 of the donors. In an earlier analysis of some 590 of the donors, a V segment was called functional when productive rearrangements were above 56.7%, and segregating when the standard deviation between donors exceeded 5%. A statistical classification framework was built to diagnose cytomegalovirus status from the catalog of TCR beta chain sequences. V and J gene assignment, in a later analysis, came from comparing TCR nucleotide sequences with IMGT/GENE-DB human TR gene sequences. Using the TCRdist pipeline, a later analysis assigned CDR3 sequences along with most-parsimonious VDJ recombination scenarios. A later analysis defined each TCR beta chain by its CDR3 amino acid sequence plus V-gene family, and excluded reads lacking a unique V-gene family. As a way to deal with suspected cross-contamination and a sequencing artifact, a later analysis dropped approximately 570 nucleotide sequences that were highly shared and had low generation probability. In a later analysis, a clonal expansion index was calculated for each public chain from normalized within-repertoire ranks of inferred template counts. In a later analysis, generation probabilities were computed with a VDJ recombination model fitted to out-of-frame rearrangements, and the resulting probabilities were checked against IGoR. Hypergeometric tests were used in a later analysis to score TCR-TCR, TCR-HLA and TCR-CMV co-occurrence, with a repertoire-size bias correction applied to the TCR pairs. In a later analysis, false discovery rates were estimated by permuting HLA or CMV assignments 20 times. In a later analysis, co-occurring TCRs were grouped using DBSCAN, with TCRdist sequence similarity added in when clustering inside HLA-allele-positive subsets. Repertoires with fewer than 30,000 or more than 120,000 public chains were left out of co-occurrence clustering, as were about 5 repertoires with anomalous nucleotide sharing. TCRdb limited this immuneACCESS table to in-frame rearrangements with V and J called. A share of clones is missing; checked studies link under half to unresolved V genes, and the rest is unexplained. V, J and clone size are those of that table, while D and trimming were read from the DNA. This sample holds 150,000 to 200,000 clones; around 75% were observed only once. 2.9% of the sample belongs to the ten largest clones.

Overall study outcomes, separate from this receptor: According to a later analysis, parvovirus B19, influenza, CMV and Epstein-Barr virus appeared linked to several top co-occurrence clusters. The study listed 164 TCR beta chains as associated with cytomegalovirus. Linkage disequilibrium might explain the correlated functional status among segregating V segments, but an unknown experimental factor could not be excluded. In a later analysis, around 17,000 TCR beta sequences were associated with specific HLA alleles at a false discovery rate of 0.05. In vitro tests confirmed that three of the cytomegalovirus-associated TCR beta chains recognize cytomegalovirus antigens. It was suggested by the authors that the approach could potentially be generalized to other disease states and immunological phenotypes. In a later analysis, the rate of TCR association differed among HLA loci, with DRB1 alleles having the most associated TCRs and HLA-C alleles having the fewest. In a later genetic analysis, fewer N-insertions in productive TCRs were reported among donors in an Asian-associated ancestry cluster than the roughly 700-donor mean. For the cohort, immune exposure information was limited to CMV serostatus. In an earlier analysis of approximately 600 of the donors, most TCR beta V segments were observed in productive rearrangements about 87% or about 30% of the time, broadly matching IMGT annotations. A further reported finding was that TCR beta sequences accurately predicted the HLA-A and HLA-B alleles for most subjects in the first cohort. While some public TCRs were present in many individuals, most TCR sequences turned up only very rarely across donors. Strong co-occurrence of HLA alleles, especially DR and DQ, made assigning TCR associations to individual alleles difficult. According to a later analysis, most CMV-associated TCR beta chains appeared to be HLA-restricted, and the HLA associations seemed to be driven largely by CMV exposure. A later genetic analysis associated a missense DCLRE1C variant with V-gene and J-gene trimming of TCR beta chains, and an independent cohort replicated the association. Because some donors lacked HLA typing at each locus, the association tests relied only on the typed subset. Compared with equally common non-associated chains, HLA-associated TCR beta chains in a later analysis were more clonally expanded and had lower generation probabilities. The cohort was sequenced for TCR beta chains only, and without alpha or paired-chain data the features that could be detected were limited. The 87-base-pair reads could not distinguish some IMGT-functional V segments, including TRBV6-2 and TRBV6-3, so those segments were excluded. Cytomegalovirus status was reported to be diagnosed by the classifier with high specificity and sensitivity in both the original and validation cohorts. About 17 rarely observed V segments, including chromosome 9 orphons, were excluded from the earlier analysis of about 610 of the donors because counts were too low. The presence/absence analyses assumed that sequencing depth was roughly uniform across donors, and that assumption may not be true. A group of highly shared sequence variants was considered likely to be a technical artifact of the sequencing pipeline.

The cohort was made up of about 610 healthy bone marrow donors. All cohort members were sampled while nominally healthy, although unrecorded immune exposures were likely present. The donor was CMV seronegative and was included in the group of 352 seronegative cohort members. Each donor provided a peripheral blood sample, and peripheral blood mononuclear cells were used for TCR beta sequencing. Genomic DNA extraction from the blood cell samples was performed with the Qiagen DNeasy Blood Extraction Kit. The CDR3 spans 16 residues, from the cysteine through the phenylalanine. Only the CDR3 DNA is retained, 48 bases long and in frame from the first base. CDR1 and CDR2 (MNHNY, SVGAGI) derive from the germline V gene (reference sequence). V and J are truncated by 6 bases and 12 bases respectively, leaving an intervening sequence of 27 bases.

This clonotype was sampled from a male donor in good health and CMV-seronegative. The chain is made from TRBV6-6 and TRBJ2-1; matching of 7 bases hints at TRBD2 as the D gene. The sequenced sample was PBMCs. The CDR3 is CASRSPLGGGRDRQFF. The nucleotide sequence is given as TGTGCCAGCAGATCTCCCTTGGGGGGGGGCCGGGATCGGCAGTTCTTC.